The entry below describes one T cell receptor beta chain. The antigen it recognizes is unknown. The sample holds no much larger clone one base away, and base qualities are not on file. The immunoSEQ assay at survey resolution was applied to genomic DNA for sequencing of TCRbeta rearrangements. The study's processing was this. A lowest detectable productive clonotype frequency of 2.59 x 10-5 was observed in the TCR sequencing data. Analyses included only productive TCRbeta rearrangements, meaning complete and in-frame sequences. Sample clonality was computed as Simpson clonality in the immunoSEQ Analyzer version 3.0. Clones were categorized by frequency as very rare, small, medium, large (1-20%) or hyperexpanded (>20%). Generation probabilities were estimated with OLGA 1.2.3, V-gene circos plots were made with VDJtools, specificities were looked up in VDJdb, and CDR3 motifs were identified with GLIPH. Entries here come from immuneACCESS through TCRdb and include only in-frame sequences with V and J called. Some clones fail to appear in such tables; in the studies checked, an unresolved V gene covers under half of the shortfall, and the cause of the remainder is unknown. That table furnishes V, J and clone size, whereas the DNA furnished D and trimming. This sample holds 31,000 or so clones; roughly 84% were observed only once. The ten biggest clones cover under 2.5% of the sample.

This entry belongs to a study of STAT5B mutations in CD4+ large granular lymphocyte leukemia (dated by TCRdb to about 2022). Some background on the complete study: Among the healthy controls, the CDR3 'QG' motif was associated with a particular HLA allele. The study compared the TCRbeta repertoires of patients with CD4+ T-cell large granular lymphocyte leukemia against those of healthy blood donors. The purity of purified fractions was confirmed by flow cytometry on FACSCanto II or FACSVerse to exceed 95% among lymphocytes.

The healthy control group was made up of 37 blood donors, and the Finnish Red Cross blood service supplied their buffy coats. All TCR-sequenced material derived from peripheral blood: patient blood samples and healthy donor buffy coats. Ficoll-Hypaque gradient centrifugation was used to isolate peripheral blood mononuclear cells. Magnetic purification was used to isolate CD4+ cells from the buffy coats of the healthy controls. The Gentra Puregene Cell and Tissue kit was used to extract genomic DNA, and a Qubit 2.0 fluorometer was used to measure the amount of genomic DNA. Results and caveats for the whole study, not just this receptor: Each patient's main leukemic clonotypes were private, but roughly a quarter of these clonotypes showed up at low frequency in the non-leukemic repertoires of other patients. The data were not HLA-matched, and the higher clonality in CD4+ T-LGLL than in CD8+ T-LGLL could be due to the relatively small sample size. Enrichment of TRBV06-family usage was observed among the top patient clones (8/27) relative to healthy controls (2/35). CD4-sorted patient repertoires appeared more clonal than healthy CD4+ repertoires, and this difference persisted after removing the putative leukemic clones.

The germline V gene sets CDR1 to MRHNA and CDR2 to SNTAGT. V loses 5 bases, J loses 5 bases, and the germline ends lie 13 bases apart. The CDR3 has 14 amino acids, counting the end cysteine and phenylalanine. This entry keeps only the CDR3 DNA: 42 bases, framed from base 1. The clonotype comes from a human donor in good health. Here the chain combines TRBV6-4 and TRBJ2-1; the D gene is perhaps TRBD1, on 6 matching bases. Sample: CD4+ T cells from blood buffy coats. The CDR3 corresponds to CASSTGQGHNEQFF. The bases read TGTGCCAGCAGTACGGGGCAGGGGCACAATGAGCAGTTCTTC.